The sequence of this T cell receptor beta chain was determined in a study of cytomegalovirus exposure and HLA in healthy donors. Points from the study as a whole: TCR beta sequences numbering around 15,000 were associated with HLA alleles at 0.05 false discovery rate in a later analysis.

Primers: 60 Vbeta forward and 13 Jbeta reverse. The authors' processing: Later, 65 million to 85 million unique TCR beta chains were counted in an analysis, and approximately 10 million of them were shared. Repertoires were generated with immunoSEQ multiplex PCR, while TCRdb's copy carries only in-frame clones and drops some. The V and J calls and clone size were taken over from that table, and D and trimming were inferred from the DNA. This table holds roughly 290,000 clones, 80% found once. On this clone: The antigen is not known.

Germline trimming cut 3 bases from V and 4 bases from J; bases unmatched to any gene: 10. The germline CDR1 and CDR2 sequences are LGHNA and YNFKEQ. CDR3 length: 19 amino acids. The chain has TRBV4-2 and TRBJ2-2; the match to TRBD2 covers 14 bases. Material: PBMCs. This TCR came from a girl aged 2 to 10 in good health and CMV-seronegative. CDR3 region: CASSQVPGLAGEGTGELFF. The CDR3 DNA sequence: TGTGCCAGCAGCCAGGTTCCGGGACTAGCGGGAGAGGGCACCGGGGAGCTGTTTTTT.